This TCR beta chain was captured in a study of blood T cell repertoires in COVID-19. Study-level information: Acute and convalescent COVID-19 specimens originated in the United States, Italy and Spain.

Assay: immunoSEQ multiplex PCR; the TCRdb copy retains only in-frame clones and omits some. Of approximately 250,000 clones listed, 70% to 90% are singletons. The specimen sequenced was peripheral blood. The clonotype was recovered from a man aged 45 to 65 with acute or convalescent COVID-19.

The CDR3 region has the DNA TGTGCCAGCAGCCATTTTCGAGAGCGGGGCGGGGAGACCCAGTACTTC. Protein sequence: CASSHFRERGGETQYF. The chain uses TRBV3-1 (or the pseudogene TRBV3-2) and TRBJ2-5, with TRBD2 identical over 7 bases. Trimming cost V 3 bases and J 5 bases; bases outside gene matches: 12. The CDR3 runs to 16 residues. Germline V gene sequence: CDR1 LGHDT, CDR2 YNNKEL (reference sequence).